The following is a TCR beta chain sequence with its context. This record comes from a study of T cells after posttransplantation cyclophosphamide. Germline V CDR1 and CDR2: LNHDA, SQIVND (reference sequence). This CDR3 is 14 amino acids long. V lost 8 bases, J lost 5 bases, and 18 bases lay in between. The table came from immunoSEQ multiplex PCR; TCRdb's copy has only in-frame clones and leaves some out. The sample records roughly 20,000 clones, less than 80% being singletons. Cyclophosphamide on days +3 and +4 followed busulfan-fludarabine conditioning and a marrow graft. This chain connects TRBV19 to TRBJ2-5; weak D call: TRBD1 (7 bases). This receptor was identified in a young adult male patient who received an allogeneic stem cell transplant from a related donor, was CMV-positive, and had acute GVHD only. A share of the T cells may be of graft donor origin. The sequencing here drew on PBMCs, taken after an allogeneic stem cell transplant with post-transplant cyclophosphamide. The CDR3 coding sequence is TGTGCCAGTTCGCCGACAGGGACTGGGGAGACCCAGTACTTC. It yields the protein CASSPTGTGETQYF.